This TCR beta chain is from a study of early T cells in non-severe SARS-CoV-2 infection. Study information: Sequencing of bulk RNA from unsorted whole blood was done, without chain pairing.

This clonotype showed up just a few times. Its specificity is unknown. Study observations and caveats: Matching with VDJdb favored anti-spike CD8 responses (missing private and CD4 specificities).

In the library, individual cDNA molecules carried attached unique molecular identifiers. TCRdb recomputed calls from the 5' RACE reads with MiXCR, one row per CDR3 protein. The repertoire holds 75,000 to 80,000 distinct CDR3 sequences, 15% to 20% seen once, with about 2.6% in the top ten. This CDR3 spans 17 amino acids. Germline V gene data show CDR1 as SQVTM and CDR2 as ANQGSEA. V shed 1 base and J 0 bases; nucleotides not matched to a gene: 4. The TCR originated in an adult who was a healthcare worker with PCR-confirmed SARS-CoV-2 infection or an uninfected control (not recorded which). Input material: whole blood. The V call is TRBV29-1, the J call TRBJ2-3; 13 nucleotides align to TRBD2. This CDR3 reads CSVEGTSGSASTDTQYF. The DNA of the CDR3 is TGCAGCGTTGAAGGGACTAGCGGGAGCGCGAGCACAGATACGCAGTATTTT.